A single sample is the source of the 19 T cell receptor beta chains below, sequenced in a study of shared T cell receptors in the human thymus. Here immunoSEQ multiplex PCR was the method, and the copy in TCRdb shows in-frame clones only, minus some. This sample yields about 380,000 clones, of which around 95% are seen a single time; approximately 0.02% belongs to the top ten. Sequencing was performed on thymocytes. The receptor set was obtained from a human donor.

This rearrangement joins TRBV5-1 to TRBJ2-1, with 12 bases identical to TRBD2. This CDR3 spans 14 amino acids. Germline V gene sequence: CDR1 SGHRS, CDR2 YFSETQ. After removal of 4 bases from V and 7 bases from J, the junction contained 3 bases not matched to a gene. The CDR3 DNA follows: TGCGCCAGCAGCCACGGACTAGCGGGAAATGAGCAGTTCTTC. Protein product: CASSHGLAGNEQFF. Using reference TRBV5-1 and TRBJ2-1 for the parts outside the CDR3, the full variable domain is KAGVTQTPRYLIKTRGQQVTLSCSPISGHRSVSWYQQTPGQGLQFLFEYFSETQRNKGNFPGRFSGRQFSNSRSEMNVSTLELGDSALYLCASSHGLAGNEQFFGPGTRLTVL.

The rearrangement uses TRBV7-3 and TRBJ2-7, with TRBD1 matching 9 bases. V was clipped by 6 bases and J by 6 bases; unmatched bases: 9. Germline V lookup: CDR1 SGHTA, CDR2 FQGTGA. The CDR3 extends over 14 amino acids. The CDR3 DNA is TGTGCCAGCAGTCCGGGACAGGGATTCTCCGAGCAGTACTTC. Translated: CASSPGQGFSEQYF. The entire variable domain, with the rest obtained from reference TRBV7-3 and TRBJ2-7, is as follows: GAGVSQTPSNKVTEKGKYVELRCDPISGHTALYWYRQSLGQGPEFLIYFQGTGAADDSGLPNDRFFAVRPEGSVSTLKIQRTERGDSAVYLCASSPGQGFSEQYFGPGTRLTVT.

In nucleotides, the CDR3 is TGTGCCAGCAGGAGACAGGGGACCCGGGAGACCCAGTACTTC. Protein sequence: CASRRQGTRETQYF. The chain uses TRBV6-5 and TRBJ2-5; 8 nucleotides match TRBD1. Germline V CDR1 and CDR2: MNHEY, SVGAGI. Germline trimming cut 6 bases from V and 5 bases from J; bases unmatched to any gene: 8. The length of the CDR3 is 14 residues.

The chain employs TRBV5-4 and TRBJ1-1; no definite D call. Germline lookup yields CDR1 SGHNT and CDR2 YYREEE (reference sequence). The CDR3 sequence is 13 residues long. Trimming cost V 0 bases and J 1 base, with 4 bases left between them. CDR3 sequence (DNA): TGTGCCAGCAGCTTGGGGGAGAACACTGAAGCTTTCTTT. Protein sequence: CASSLGENTEAFF.

This chain joins TRBV15 and TRBJ2-2, with D perhaps TRBD1 (5 bases). Trimming stripped 5 bases from V and 1 base from J, with 11 bases between. Germline lookup yields CDR1 LNHNV and CDR2 YYDKDF (reference sequence). The CDR3 is 15 residues long. The CDR3 loop reads CATSGAGRNTGELFF. CDR3 in DNA: TGTGCCACCAGCGGGGCAGGGCGGAACACCGGGGAGCTGTTTTTT.

The chain couples TRBV9 to TRBJ1-5; D is undetermined. The CDR3 totals 15 residues. Germline loops: CDR1 SGDLS, CDR2 YYNGEE. Deletions cut 0 bases from V and 2 bases from J, with 9 bases between. The CDR3 reads CASSVDEGGNQPQHF. In nucleotides, the CDR3 is TGTGCCAGCAGCGTAGACGAGGGCGGCAATCAGCCCCAGCATTTT.

The genes are TRBV4-1 and TRBJ1-1; possibly TRBD1 for D (6 bases). CDR1 and CDR2 from the germline V gene are MGHRA and YSYEKL. CDR3 length equals 17 residues. V was clipped by 0 bases and J by 0 bases, with 14 bases between them. The CDR3 sequence is CASSQDSPGQLNTEAFF. In DNA form, the CDR3 reads TGCGCCAGCAGCCAAGACTCCCCTGGACAGCTGAACACTGAAGCTTTCTTT.

The chain links TRBV28 to TRBJ2-7; possibly TRBD1 or TRBD2 for D (5 bases each). CDR1 is MDHEN, CDR2 SYDVKM, per germline. This CDR3 has 16 residues. The V end lost 4 bases, the J end lost 5 bases, and 21 bases lay between the germline ends. CDR3 region: CASSSRDPRPGNEQYF. The CDR3 region has the DNA TGTGCCAGCAGTTCCCGGGACCCCCGTCCGGGGAACGAGCAGTACTTC.

This chain joins TRBV27 and TRBJ2-4; TRBD1 matches 8 bases. With 5 bases clipped from V and 4 bases from J, the junction kept 7 bases outside the gene matches. Germline V CDR1 and CDR2: MNHEY, SMNVEV (reference sequence). The length of the CDR3 is 15 residues. The CDR3 region has the DNA TGTGCCAGCAGTCTCGGGACAGGAAGGAAAAACATTCAGTACTTC. Its translation is CASSLGTGRKNIQYF.

The CDR3 spells CASSSEGGRDYEQYF. DNA for the CDR3: TGTGCCAGCAGCTCCGAGGGGGGGCGCGACTACGAGCAGTACTTC. The chain joins TRBV7-2 to TRBJ2-7; TRBD2 is a possible D gene (7 bases). CDR1 and CDR2 from the germline V gene are SGHTA and FQGNSA. Trimming removed 4 bases at V and 3 bases at J, with 16 bases between. The CDR3 sequence is 15 residues long. The full variable domain, completed using reference TRBV7-2 and TRBJ2-7, is GAGVSQSPSNKVTEKGKDVELRCDPISGHTALYWYRQSLGQGLEFLIYFQGNSAPDKSGLPSDRFSAERTGGSVSTLTIQRTQQEDSAVYLCASSSEGGRDYEQYFGPGTRLTVT.

The rearrangement links TRBV27 to TRBJ1-4; D uncertain. With 6 bases removed from V and 0 bases from J, the gap between germline ends came to 20 bases. This CDR3 region has 18 residues. Germline CDR1 is MNHEY and CDR2 is SMNVEV (reference sequence). As DNA, the CDR3 is TGTGCCAGCAGGCCGGAGCCAGCTTCGGGCCCAACTAATGAAAAACTGTTTTTT. Residues: CASRPEPASGPTNEKLFF.

The J gene is TRBJ2-1, the V gene TRBV19; tentatively, D is TRBD2 (5 bases). There are 10 residues in the CDR3. Germline V gene lookup returns CDR1 LNHDA and CDR2 SQIVND (reference sequence). With 5 bases removed from V and 12 bases from J, the gap between germline ends came to 8 bases. The CDR3 DNA reads as TGTGCCAGTAGTGGACTTCGGCAGTTCTTC. As protein: CASSGLRQFF.

Here the CDR3 DNA reads TGTGCCAGCAGCCCGTCGGGACAGAGCGACACTAACTATGGCTACACCTTC. Its translation is CASSPSGQSDTNYGYTF. This chain uses TRBV28 with TRBJ1-2; 7 bases are shared with TRBD1. The V gene's germline CDR1 is MDHEN and CDR2 SYDVKM. The trim removed 6 bases at V and 0 bases at J, leaving 13 bases unmatched. The CDR3 is made up of 17 amino acids.

The chain couples TRBV7-6 to TRBJ2-1, with D unclear. V was clipped by 1 base and J by 0 bases, with 4 bases between them. Looked up from germline, CDR1 is SGHVS and CDR2 is FNYEAQ. CDR3 length: 14 amino acids. CDR3 sequence (DNA): TGTGCCAGCAGCTTAGACAGCTCCTACAATGAGCAGTTCTTC. Translating it yields CASSLDSSYNEQFF.

V and J are TRBV9 and TRBJ2-3, with TRBD1 matching over 12 bases. This CDR3 is 16 amino acids long. Trimming took 4 bases from V and 6 from J; bases not matched to a gene: 9. Germline V gene lookup returns CDR1 SGDLS and CDR2 YYNGEE. The DNA of the CDR3 is TGTGCCAGCAGCCCCCCACGGGACAGGGGGCTTGATACGCAGTATTTT. Amino acids: CASSPPRDRGLDTQYF.

The V gene is TRBV27, the J gene TRBJ2-1, with 14 bases fitting TRBD2. The CDR3 loop spans 17 amino acids. The germline gives CDR1 MNHEY, CDR2 SMNVEV (reference sequence). V lost 3 bases and J lost 8; bases outside the gene matches: 9. CDR3 sequence: CASSFHSGLAGEYEQFF. In nucleotides, the CDR3 is TGTGCCAGCAGTTTCCACTCGGGACTAGCGGGAGAATATGAGCAGTTCTTC.

This clone was counted once. V gene TRBV29-1 combines with J gene TRBJ1-2; no definite D call. The CDR3 sequence is 14 residues long. V was cut by 4 bases and J by 2 bases, with 14 bases left in between. Germline CDR1 is SQVTM and CDR2 is ANQGSEA. Here the CDR3 DNA reads TGCAGCGTTGTATACAGTACATCAAACTATGGCTACACCTTC. This gives the protein CSVVYSTSNYGYTF.

This rearrangement joins TRBV10-3 to TRBJ2-3, with D unclear. Trimming took 1 base from V and 5 from J, leaving 13 bases between them. The CDR3 has 15 residues. Germline V lookup: CDR1 ENHRY, CDR2 SYGVKD. The CDR3: CAISELTIFGDTQYF. CDR3 DNA: TGTGCCATCAGTGAGTTGACGATTTTTGGAGATACGCAGTATTTT.

The J gene is TRBJ2-1, the V gene TRBV28; D remains unclear. The CDR3 runs 15 residues. Trimming removed 1 base from V and 7 bases from J, with 14 bases in between. Germline V gene data show CDR1 as MDHEN and CDR2 as SYDVKM. In DNA form, the CDR3 reads TGTGCCAGCAGTTTATTTGGGGTCCACGTTAATGAGCAGTTCTTC. Amino acids: CASSLFGVHVNEQFF.